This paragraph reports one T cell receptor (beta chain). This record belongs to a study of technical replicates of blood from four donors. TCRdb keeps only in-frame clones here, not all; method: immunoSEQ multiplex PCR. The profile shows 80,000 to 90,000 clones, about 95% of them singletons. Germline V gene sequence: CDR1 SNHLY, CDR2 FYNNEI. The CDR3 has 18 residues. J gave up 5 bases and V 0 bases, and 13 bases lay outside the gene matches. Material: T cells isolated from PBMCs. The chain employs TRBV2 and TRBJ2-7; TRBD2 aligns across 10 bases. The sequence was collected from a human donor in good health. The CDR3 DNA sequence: TGTGCCAGCAGTGAAGCGCCGGATAGCGGGGGGCCGGGACACGAGCAGTACTTC. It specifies CASSEAPDSGGPGHEQYF.